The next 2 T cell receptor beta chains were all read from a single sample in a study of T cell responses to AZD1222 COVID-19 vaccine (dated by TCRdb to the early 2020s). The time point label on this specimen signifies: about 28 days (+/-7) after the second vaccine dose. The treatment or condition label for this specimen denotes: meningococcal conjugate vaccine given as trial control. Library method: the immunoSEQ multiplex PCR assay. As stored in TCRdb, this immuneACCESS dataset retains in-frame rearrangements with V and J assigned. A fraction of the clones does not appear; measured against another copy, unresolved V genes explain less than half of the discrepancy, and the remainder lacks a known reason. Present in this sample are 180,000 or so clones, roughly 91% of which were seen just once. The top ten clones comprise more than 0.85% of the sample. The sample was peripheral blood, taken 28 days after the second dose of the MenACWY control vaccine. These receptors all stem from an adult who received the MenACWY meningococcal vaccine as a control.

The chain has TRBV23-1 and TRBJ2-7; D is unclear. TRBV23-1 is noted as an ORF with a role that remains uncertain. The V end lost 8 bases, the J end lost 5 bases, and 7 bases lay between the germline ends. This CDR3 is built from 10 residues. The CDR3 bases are TGCGCCAGCCCCGACAACGAGCAGTACTTC. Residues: CASPDNEQYF.

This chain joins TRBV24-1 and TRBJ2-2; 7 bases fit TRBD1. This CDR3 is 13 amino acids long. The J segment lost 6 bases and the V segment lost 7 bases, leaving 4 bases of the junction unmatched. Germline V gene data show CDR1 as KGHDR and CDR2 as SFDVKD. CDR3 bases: TGTGCCACCAGGGACACAGGGGCCGGGGAGCTGTTTTTT. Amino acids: CATRDTGAGELFF.